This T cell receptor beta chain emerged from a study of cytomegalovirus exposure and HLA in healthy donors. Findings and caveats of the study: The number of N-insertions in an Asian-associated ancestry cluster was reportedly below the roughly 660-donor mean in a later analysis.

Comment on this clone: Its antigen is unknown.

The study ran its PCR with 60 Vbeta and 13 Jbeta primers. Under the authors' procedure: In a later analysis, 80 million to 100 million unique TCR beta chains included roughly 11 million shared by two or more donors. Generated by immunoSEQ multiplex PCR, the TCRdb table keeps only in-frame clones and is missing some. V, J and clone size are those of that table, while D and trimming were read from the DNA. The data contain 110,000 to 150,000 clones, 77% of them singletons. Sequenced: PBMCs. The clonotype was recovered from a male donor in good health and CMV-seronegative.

This chain's CDR3 is CASRHDGLSNQPQHF. The CDR3 coding sequence is TGTGCCAGCAGACACGACGGACTTAGCAATCAGCCCCAGCATTTT. The chain uses TRBV6-5 and TRBJ1-5; D gene uncertain. Germline-derived CDR1 and CDR2 are MNHEY and SVGAGI. The CDR3 contains 15 residues. Between the trimmed V and J ends, which lost 6 bases and 0 bases, there was a span of 12 bases.